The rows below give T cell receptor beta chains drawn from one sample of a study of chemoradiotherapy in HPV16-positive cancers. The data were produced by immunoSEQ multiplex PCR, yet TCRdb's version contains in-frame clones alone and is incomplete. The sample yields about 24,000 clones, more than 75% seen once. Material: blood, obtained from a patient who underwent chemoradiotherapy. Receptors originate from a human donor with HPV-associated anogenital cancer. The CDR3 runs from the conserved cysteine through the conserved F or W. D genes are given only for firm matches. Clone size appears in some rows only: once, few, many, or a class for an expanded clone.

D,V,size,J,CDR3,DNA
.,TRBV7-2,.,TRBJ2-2,CASSPTFGELFF,TGTGCCAGCAGCCCCACCTTCGGGGAGCTGTTTTTT
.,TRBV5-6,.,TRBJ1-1,CASSLMDTRTAEAFF,TGTGCCAGCAGCTTAATGGACACCCGAACCGCTGAAGCTTTCTTT
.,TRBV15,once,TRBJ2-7,CATSRDPGYEQYF,TGTGCCACCAGCAGAGACCCCGGGTACGAGCAGTACTTC
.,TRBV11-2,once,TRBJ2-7,CASSLGQVSYEQYF,TGTGCCAGCAGCTTAGGACAAGTCTCCTACGAGCAGTACTTC
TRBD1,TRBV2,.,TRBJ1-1,CASKRDRGSAEAFF,TGTGCCAGCAAGAGGGACAGGGGATCCGCTGAAGCTTTCTTT
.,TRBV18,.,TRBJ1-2,CASSPDLNYGYTF,TGTGCCAGCTCACCCGACCTAAACTATGGCTACACCTTC
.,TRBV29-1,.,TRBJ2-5,CSVNTVGRETQYF,TGCAGCGTTAATACGGTCGGAAGGGAGACCCAGTACTTC
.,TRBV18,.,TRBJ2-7,CASSPGAGRGKTYEQYF,TGTGCCAGCTCACCAGGGGCCGGACGGGGAAAAACCTACGAGCAGTACTTC
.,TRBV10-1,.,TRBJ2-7,CASSDWGREQYF,TGCGCCAGCAGTGATTGGGGGCGGGAGCAGTACTTC
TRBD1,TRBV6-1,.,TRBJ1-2,CASSEAGTGQRQGYTF,TGTGCCAGCAGTGAAGCTGGGACAGGGCAACGGCAGGGCTACACCTTC